The clone carrying this T cell receptor beta chain showed up just once. Its antigen is undetermined. The data were taken from a study of lymphopenia after photon versus proton radiotherapy. The study, taken as a whole, reports: Relative stability marked proton patients; photon patients lost diversity and naive cells.

Repertoires were generated with immunoSEQ multiplex PCR, while TCRdb's copy carries only in-frame clones and drops some. The repertoire includes under 30,000 clones, roughly 90% of them detected once, and roughly a fifth sits in the top ten. The CDR3 has 15 amino acids. Germline V gene data show CDR1 as SGHDN and CDR2 as FVKESK. Trimming pared 4 bases from V and 1 base from J, leaving 13 bases between. Sequences were derived from peripheral blood, sampled from a patient treated with photon-based radiotherapy. This clonotype originated in a man between 50 and 59 years old with gastric cancer. The chain joins TRBV14 to TRBJ1-1; TRBD1 is a possible D gene (6 bases). In nucleotides, the CDR3 is TGTGCCAGCAGCCTCCGTATAGGGGGGAACACTGAAGCTTTCTTT. Amino acid sequence: CASSLRIGGNTEAFF. The full variable domain, its missing parts supplied by reference TRBV14 and TRBJ1-1, is EAGVTQFPSHSVIEKGQTVTLRCDPISGHDNLYWYRRVMGKEIKFLLHFVKESKQDESGMPNNRFLAERTGGTYSTLKVQPAELEDSGVYFCASSLRIGGNTEAFFGQGTRLTVV.